Below, 18 T cell receptor beta chains from the same sample are listed, as sequenced in a study of CD8+ T cells in alopecia areata. RNA extraction was followed by reverse transcription into cDNA, which acted as the sequencing template. Generated by immunoSEQ multiplex PCR, the TCRdb table keeps only in-frame clones and is missing some. This table holds about 150,000 clones, 45% to 55% found once. This specimen consisted of CD8+ T cells sorted from blood, obtained at week 0. These receptors all come from a human donor with alopecia areata.

This clone was observed a handful of times. The chain links TRBV12-5 to TRBJ1-5; no clear D. The CDR3 is 14 residues long. Deletions cut 1 base from V and 3 bases from J, with 7 bases between. CDR1 and CDR2 from the germline V gene are LGHNT and FRNRAP. DNA for the CDR3: TGTGCTAGTGGTTTGGGTAGGGACAATCAGCCCCAGCATTTT. This translates into CASGLGRDNQPQHF.

This chain links TRBV6-5 with TRBJ2-3; 9 nucleotides line up with TRBD1. CDR1 MNHEY and CDR2 SVGAGI come from the germline V gene. V trimming: 6 bases; J trimming: 4 bases; junction bases outside the gene matches: 8. The CDR3 contains 15 residues. CDR3 nucleotides: TGTGCCAGCAGACAGGGGGCTAGGGAAGCAGATACGCAGTATTTT. This codes for CASRQGAREADTQYF.

The chain recombines TRBV29-1 with TRBJ1-4, with TRBD1 matching 7 bases. This CDR3 region has 13 residues. Germline-derived CDR1 and CDR2 are SQVTM and ANQGSEA. CDR3 bases: TGCAGTGTATCCGGGACAGTTAATGAAAAACTGTTTTTT. Protein: CSVSGTVNEKLFF.

In regard to this clone: Relative to the germline gene, one junction end is altered; a read error may explain this. V is TRBV10-1 and J is TRBJ2-5, with 7 bases that match TRBD2. The CDR3 consists of 17 residues. The germline CDR1 and CDR2 sequences are WNHNN and SYGVQD (reference sequence). The CDR3 DNA reads as TGCGCCAGCAATGAGTCGAGCCTCGGGGGGAGGTCAGAGACCCAGTACTTC. Protein: CASNESSLGGRSETQYF.

By sample fraction, this clone is medium-sized. CDR3 in amino acids: CSVDEGDGYTF. CDR3 coding DNA: TGCAGCGTTGACGAGGGCGATGGCTACACCTTC. The chain recombines TRBV29-1 with TRBJ1-2; D unresolved. This CDR3 contains 11 residues. The V gene lost 3 bases and the J gene lost 6 bases, with 8 bases spanning the gap. Germline CDR1 and CDR2: SQVTM and ANQGSEA.

A few counts support this clone. V is TRBV29-1 and J is TRBJ1-1, with TRBD1 as a possible D gene (5 bases). This CDR3 has 14 residues. The V gene lost 7 bases and the J gene lost 10 bases, with 25 bases spanning the gap. The germline V gene encodes CDR1 SQVTM and CDR2 ANQGSEA. The CDR3 nucleotides are TGCAGCGATTCGGGCCTGCGGGGGAGTAAGCCAGCTTTCTTT. Its protein is CSDSGLRGSKPAFF.

The chain carries TRBV6-5 and TRBJ2-7; 8 positions agree with TRBD1. The germline V gene has CDR1 MNHEY and CDR2 SVGAGI. The V segment lost 4 bases and the J segment 2 bases; nucleotides outside the gene matches: 4. CDR3 size: 14 residues. The CDR3 spells CASSSEQGAYEQYF. CDR3 nucleotides: TGTGCCAGCAGTTCTGAACAGGGGGCCTACGAGCAGTACTTC.

This clone has a handful of counts. The V and J genes are TRBV13 and TRBJ2-7; 7 nucleotides match TRBD1. The trim removed 7 bases at V and 4 bases at J, leaving 10 bases unmatched. The CDR3 has 14 amino acids. CDR1 and CDR2 (germline): PRHDT, FYEKMQ (reference sequence). CDR3 DNA: TGTGCCAGCACAGGGGGAGACCTGTTATACGAGCAGTACTTC. It is translated as CASTGGDLLYEQYF.

V and J are TRBV4-3 and TRBJ1-4; TRBD1 agrees at 8 bases. The CDR3 is made up of 15 amino acids. V was pared by 0 bases and J by 7 bases, with 4 bases of the junction left unmatched. Germline V CDR1 and CDR2: LGHNA, YSLEER. For the CDR3, the DNA is TGCGCCAGCAGCCAAGATCGCAGGGGGCTTGAAAAACTGTTTTTT. Its translation is CASSQDRRGLEKLFF.

This clone was picked up a small number of times. J is TRBJ2-7 and V is TRBV7-3, with TRBD2 matching over 10 bases. CDR1 is SGHTA, CDR2 FQGTGA, per germline. This CDR3 spans 15 amino acids. The V segment lost 5 bases and the J segment 2 bases; nucleotides outside the gene matches: 6. CDR3 nucleotides: TGTGCCAGCAGCCCTACAGCGGGGGGGACCTACGAGCAGTACTTC. Translated: CASSPTAGGTYEQYF.

There are a few counts of this clone. V gene TRBV4-3 combines with J gene TRBJ2-7, with TRBD1 identical over 8 bases. The CDR3 loop spans 15 amino acids. J gave up 3 bases and V 1 base, and 5 bases lay outside the gene matches. Looked up from germline, CDR1 is LGHNA and CDR2 is YSLEER. The CDR3 bases are TGCGCCAGCAGCCAAGGTTCAGGGGGCGGCTACGAGCAGTACTTC. This gives the protein CASSQGSGGGYEQYF.

J is TRBJ2-3 and V is TRBV9, with D maybe TRBD2 (6 bases). V was trimmed by 4 bases and J by 3 bases, leaving 15 bases between them. The CDR3 is 15 residues long. Per the germline V gene, CDR1 is SGDLS and CDR2 is YYNGEE. The CDR3 reads CASSQWIAETDTQYF. In DNA form, the CDR3 reads TGTGCCAGCAGCCAATGGATAGCGGAAACAGATACGCAGTATTTT.

The CDR3 DNA reads TGTGCCAGCAGTGATGATGCTTTCTTT. Its protein product is CASSDDAFF. The chain recombines TRBV25-1 with TRBJ1-1; D unresolved. This CDR3 comprises 9 residues. Germline V gene lookup returns CDR1 MGHDK and CDR2 SYGVNS. With 3 bases removed from V and 11 bases from J, the gap between germline ends came to 4 bases.

The chain's CDR3 is CASSPYPSGTDTQYF. The CDR3 bases are TGTGCCAGCAGTCCTTATCCTAGCGGCACAGATACGCAGTATTTT. This sequence joins TRBV27 and TRBJ2-3; D might be TRBD2 (6 bases). This CDR3 region has 15 residues. Per germline, CDR1 MNHEY and CDR2 SMNVEV (reference sequence). The V gene lost 5 bases and the J gene lost 1 base, with 13 bases spanning the gap.

The chain links TRBV7-8 to TRBJ2-1, with D perhaps TRBD1 (6 bases). CDR1 and CDR2 (germline): SGHVS, FQNEAQ. This CDR3 contains 16 residues. The germline V and J ends were trimmed by 1 base and 2 bases, with 12 bases remaining between them. The CDR3 DNA follows: TGTGCCAGCAGCTTAGTCGAGGGGGAAACCTACAATGAGCAGTTCTTC. Residues: CASSLVEGETYNEQFF.

This chain joins TRBV30 and TRBJ1-5; maybe TRBD1 (5 bases). The V gene lost 1 base and the J gene lost 9 bases, with 13 bases spanning the gap. Germline V gene data show CDR1 as GTSNPN and CDR2 as SVGIG (reference sequence). This CDR3 contains 13 residues. The CDR3: CAWSDAGSGPQHF. The CDR3 coding sequence is TGTGCCTGGAGTGATGCAGGGTCAGGGCCCCAGCATTTT.

There are a few counts of this clone. This chain connects TRBV25-1 to TRBJ1-2; D perhaps matches TRBD1 (6 bases). Per germline, CDR1 MGHDK and CDR2 SYGVNS. This CDR3 is built from 11 residues. The V end lost 8 bases, the J end lost 8 bases, and 12 bases lay between the germline ends. CDR3 DNA: TGTGCCAGCCACACAGGGCGAGGCTACACCTTC. Its translation: CASHTGRGYTF.

This chain uses TRBV7-8 with TRBJ1-1; a possible D gene is TRBD1 (5 bases). V was pared by 5 bases and J by 0 bases, with 10 bases between. Germline V lookup: CDR1 SGHVS, CDR2 FQNEAQ. CDR3 size: 14 residues. CDR3 loop: CASSREGLNTEAFF. The CDR3 nucleotides are TGTGCCAGCAGCCGAGAGGGGTTGAACACTGAAGCTTTCTTT.